Listed below are T cell receptor beta chains from one sample, sequenced in a study of STAT5B mutations in CD4+ large granular lymphocyte leukemia. The method was immunoSEQ multiplex PCR; TCRdb's version includes in-frame clones alone and lacks a portion of them. The table includes approximately 31,000 clones, around 72% detected once. Sequenced input: CD4+ T cells from blood buffy coats. The receptors come from a human donor in good health. CDR3s include the opening cysteine and the closing phenylalanine or tryptophan. Fields, in order: clone size, V gene, CDR3 protein. Clone size is stated in some rows and not others, as once, few, many or a class when expanded.

abundance: -
v_gene: TRBV19
CDR3aa: CASSARRPLYGSPLHF

abundance: -
v_gene: TRBV21-1
CDR3aa: CASSKASRDHEQYF

abundance: once
v_gene: TRBV10-1
CDR3aa: CASPGTNLGNTEAFF

abundance: -
v_gene: TRBV7-9
CDR3aa: CASSPAVNADLNTEAFF

abundance: -
v_gene: TRBV5-1
CDR3aa: CASSWQGRNTEAFF

abundance: -
v_gene: TRBV7-9
CDR3aa: CASSFWRGETQYF

abundance: -
v_gene: TRBV29-1
CDR3aa: CSQGATDTQYF

abundance: -
v_gene: TRBV7-2
CDR3aa: CASTPWGGDETQYF

abundance: -
v_gene: TRBV18
CDR3aa: CASSASEGSGELFF

abundance: few
v_gene: TRBV18
CDR3aa: CASSPGADTQYF

abundance: -
v_gene: TRBV7-2
CDR3aa: CASSLKRGWGGHVGQYF

abundance: -
v_gene: TRBV5-6
CDR3aa: CASSPTGRYEQYF

abundance: few
v_gene: TRBV9
CDR3aa: CASSVESENTGELFF

abundance: -
v_gene: TRBV7-2
CDR3aa: CASSLDGGGLADTQYF

abundance: -
v_gene: TRBV7-2
CDR3aa: CASSLDYGQPQHF

abundance: -
v_gene: TRBV5-1
CDR3aa: CASSPGRWAEQETQYF

abundance: -
v_gene: TRBV5-1
CDR3aa: CASSLEAGLPSEQFF

abundance: -
v_gene: TRBV7-2
CDR3aa: CASSPRVGTVSYEQYF

abundance: few
v_gene: TRBV18
CDR3aa: CASSPGQGLYGYTF

abundance: -
v_gene: TRBV4-3
CDR3aa: CASSLILRANYGYTF

abundance: few
v_gene: TRBV6-4
CDR3aa: CASSSQGDTGELFF

abundance: -
v_gene: TRBV30
CDR3aa: CASTTGVTEAFF

abundance: -
v_gene: TRBV19
CDR3aa: CASAAFTTNVLTF